This T cell receptor (beta chain) was identified during a study of blood T cell repertoires in COVID-19. Authors' methods: Researchers report that nucleated cell counts were estimated from reference gene primer amplification. This table comes from immunoSEQ multiplex PCR, and its TCRdb copy is limited to in-frame clones, with some not included. That table is the source of V, J and clone size, and D and trimming were worked out from the DNA. The sample yields around 320,000 clones, 90% seen once. The V end was cut by 1 base, the J end by 1 base, with 26 bases between. Germline loops: CDR1 MNHNS, CDR2 SASEGT. CDR3 size: 20 residues.

This sequence originates from a woman aged 18-29 years with acute COVID-19. This chain uses TRBV6-1 with TRBJ2-7; unclear D gene. The specimen sequenced was PBMCs or T cells enriched from blood (not recorded which). The CDR3 coding sequence is TGTGCCAGCAGTGAAGAGGAGCCCGTATACACCTACCAAATTTCCTACGAGCAGTACTTC. Its translation is CASSEEEPVYTYQISYEQYF.